The 17 T cell receptor beta chains presented below share a single source sample, sequenced in a study of blood T cell repertoires in COVID-19. Method: immunoSEQ multiplex PCR; TCRdb's copy keeps in-frame clones and lacks some. The table includes fewer than 350,000 clones, approximately 89% detected once. Sequencing used peripheral blood. The source of these receptors is an older woman with COVID-19, enrolled during active disease.

This clone occurred many times. Other DNA sequences within the sample encode an identical CDR3. The rearrangement joins TRBV5-1 to TRBJ2-1; 8 bases match TRBD1. The germline CDR1 and CDR2 sequences are SGHRS and YFSETQ. This CDR3 spans 13 amino acids. Unmatched junction bases numbered 5, after V lost 4 bases and J lost 8 bases. The CDR3 region has the DNA TGCGCCAGCAGCCCGGACAGGGACGATGAGCAGTTCTTC. Amino acid sequence: CASSPDRDDEQFF.

This chain joins TRBV27 and TRBJ1-2, with 11 nucleotides matching TRBD1. V dropped 8 bases and J dropped 8; count of bases not matched to a gene: 4. This CDR3 contains 12 residues. Germline-derived CDR1 and CDR2 are MNHEY and SMNVEV (reference sequence). CDR3 loop: CASRGQGDGYTF. In DNA, the CDR3 is TGTGCCAGCCGGGGACAGGGGGACGGCTACACCTTC.

The rearrangement joins TRBV19 to TRBJ1-4; TRBD1 matches 10 bases. Per the germline V gene, CDR1 is LNHDA and CDR2 is SQIVND (reference sequence). After removal of 3 bases from V and 8 bases from J, the junction contained 6 bases not matched to a gene. The CDR3 covers 15 residues. The CDR3 spells CASSMTGGRGEKLFF. The CDR3 DNA sequence: TGTGCCAGTAGTATGACAGGGGGCAGGGGAGAAAAACTGTTTTTT. The complete variable domain, with remaining parts taken from reference TRBV19 and TRBJ1-4, reads DGGITQSPKYLFRKEGQNVTLSCEQNLNHDAMYWYRQDPGQGLRLIYYSQIVNDFQKGDIAEGYSVSREKKESFPLTVTSAQKNPTAFYLCASSMTGGRGEKLFFGSGTQLSVL.

V and J are TRBV5-1 and TRBJ1-2; tentatively, D is TRBD1 (6 bases). The germline CDR1 and CDR2 sequences are SGHRS and YFSETQ. The CDR3 is 15 amino acids. V was trimmed by 4 bases and J by 8 bases, leaving 21 bases between them. CDR3 loop: CASSTEGPTGPGYTF. In nucleotides, the CDR3 is TGCGCCAGCAGCACCGAAGGGCCTACAGGGCCCGGCTACACCTTC.

Only one count was recorded for this clone. The chain uses TRBV6-4 and TRBJ1-1; tentatively, D is TRBD1 (5 bases). This CDR3 comprises 13 residues. Trimming took off 7 bases at V and 5 bases at J, with 14 bases between the two ends. Germline CDR1 reads MRHNA; CDR2 reads SNTAGT. CDR3 sequence reads: CASNLFGGTEAFF. The CDR3 coding sequence is TGTGCCAGCAATCTCTTCGGGGGGACTGAAGCTTTCTTT.

This chain uses TRBV6-5 with TRBJ1-3, with D unclear. This CDR3 spans 15 amino acids. Trimming took 0 bases from V and 0 from J, leaving 6 bases between them. Per germline, CDR1 MNHEY and CDR2 SVGAGI. CDR3 sequence reads: CASSYSQISGNTIYF. The CDR3 region has the DNA TGTGCCAGCAGTTACTCGCAGATCTCTGGAAACACCATATATTTT.

The J gene is TRBJ1-5, the V gene TRBV6-5; D not certain. The germline gives CDR1 MNHEY, CDR2 SVGAGI. The CDR3 totals 13 residues. The V end was cut by 10 bases, the J end by 7 bases, with 17 bases between. CDR3 sequence: CATSRAGGQPQHF. As DNA, the CDR3 is TGTGCCACCTCACGAGCCGGCGGACAGCCCCAGCATTTT.

V is TRBV3-1 (or the pseudogene TRBV3-2) and J is TRBJ1-1; D possibly corresponds to TRBD1 (6 bases). Trimming took 0 bases from V and 5 from J, leaving 10 bases between them. Germline V CDR1 and CDR2: LGHDT, YNNKEL (reference sequence). The CDR3 sequence is 14 residues long. This CDR3 is CASSQDPGVTEAFF. CDR3 coding DNA: TGTGCCAGCAGCCAAGACCCAGGGGTGACTGAAGCTTTCTTT.

This sequence joins TRBV5-1 and TRBJ1-2; the D gene is possibly TRBD1 (6 bases). V shed 0 bases and J shed 4 bases, with 16 bases lying between them. CDR3 length: 16 residues. CDR1 is SGHRS and CDR2 is YFSETQ in the germline V gene. The CDR3: CASSLEVPGDSYGYTF. The DNA of the CDR3 is TGCGCCAGCAGCTTGGAAGTACCAGGGGATAGCTATGGCTACACCTTC.

The rearrangement uses TRBV6-5 and TRBJ1-3; D is ambiguous. With 8 bases removed from V and 3 bases from J, the gap between germline ends came to 11 bases. Germline-derived CDR1 and CDR2 are MNHEY and SVGAGI. The CDR3 sequence is 13 residues long. The CDR3 here is CASGEVLGNTIYF. The DNA of the CDR3 is TGTGCCAGCGGAGAGGTCCTTGGAAACACCATATATTTT.

This chain connects TRBV2 to TRBJ2-3; 12 bases match TRBD2. CDR1 is SNHLY and CDR2 is FYNNEI in the germline V gene. This CDR3 is built from 19 residues. V was clipped by 10 bases and J by 2 bases; unmatched bases: 19. CDR3 loop: CATPKTSGGLMTTTDTQYF. The CDR3 DNA reads as TGTGCCACACCGAAGACTAGCGGGGGCCTCATGACAACCACAGATACGCAGTATTTT. Combining the CDR3 with reference TRBV2 and TRBJ2-3 gives the whole variable domain EPEVTQTPSHQVTQMGQEVILRCVPISNHLYFYWYRQILGQKVEFLVSFYNNEISEKSEIFDDQFSVERPDGSNFTLKIRSTKLEDSAMYFCATPKTSGGLMTTTDTQYFGPGTRLTVL.

This rearrangement joins TRBV18 to TRBJ2-3, with D unresolved. V dropped 3 bases and J dropped 2 bases, with 3 bases sitting between them. The CDR3 runs 12 residues. Looked up from germline, CDR1 is KGHSH and CDR2 is LQKENI. Written as DNA, the CDR3 is TGTGCCAGCTCACCTTACACAGATACGCAGTATTTT. This encodes CASSPYTDTQYF.

The genes are TRBV7-9 and TRBJ1-2; D possibly corresponds to TRBD1 (6 bases). In germline, CDR1 is SEHNR, CDR2 FQNEAQ (reference sequence). This CDR3 contains 11 residues. The V and J ends lost 1 base and 14 bases respectively, with 11 bases between them. CDR3 residues: CASSLETGQTF. CDR3 DNA: TGTGCCAGCAGCTTAGAAACAGGGCAGACCTTC.

V is TRBV4-2 and J is TRBJ1-6, with 8 bases that match TRBD1. From germline, CDR1 is LGHNA and CDR2 YNFKEQ. The CDR3 spans 16 residues. The V and J ends lost 3 bases and 3 bases, in that order; junction bases with no gene match: 4. The CDR3 coding sequence is TGTGCCAGCAGCCATGAAGACAGGGGCTATAATTCACCCCTCCACTTT. It specifies CASSHEDRGYNSPLHF.

The gene calls are TRBV5-1 and TRBJ2-2; TRBD1 aligns across 8 bases. V lost 3 bases and J lost 5; bases outside the gene matches: 6. This CDR3 is built from 15 residues. Germline loops: CDR1 SGHRS, CDR2 YFSETQ. CDR3 bases: TGCGCCAGCAGCTCCGGACAGGGCGGAACCGGGGAGCTGTTTTTT. This translates into CASSSGQGGTGELFF.

V usage is TRBV28 and J usage is TRBJ1-5; D remains ambiguous. This CDR3 is built from 15 residues. Looked up from germline, CDR1 is MDHEN and CDR2 is SYDVKM. Trimming left V 5 bases short and J 5 bases short, with 16 bases between. CDR3 sequence reads: CASSPAGRGDQPQHF. The CDR3 nucleotides read TGTGCCAGCAGTCCCGCCGGGCGCGGGGATCAGCCCCAGCATTTT.

The V call is TRBV28, the J call TRBJ1-5; 10 nucleotides line up with TRBD1. There are 15 residues in the CDR3. CDR1 and CDR2 (germline): MDHEN, SYDVKM. V dropped 9 bases and J dropped 6; count of bases not matched to a gene: 11. The CDR3 is CASNPPGQGRQPQHF. The CDR3 DNA follows: TGTGCCAGTAATCCACCGGGACAGGGGCGTCAGCCCCAGCATTTT.